This TCR delta chain was captured by sequencing in a study of gamma-delta T cells after stem cell transplantation. Remarks on this clone: With a much larger clone just one base away, this may be a read error.

The CDR3 sequence is 26 residues long. V lost 0 bases, J lost 0 bases, and 29 bases stayed unmatched. Germline V gives CDR1 TSWWSYY, CDR2 QGS. TCRdb fed the RT-PCR reads into CATT to redo clone calling. The sample has 2,000 to 2,500 delta-chain clones, around 3.7% seen once. This receptor was obtained from a human donor. It is not recorded whose cells these are; they may come from a transplant donor. The chain recombines TRDV1 with TRDJ1; TRDD3 matches 12 bases. The sample comprised gamma-delta T cells. The CDR3 loop is CALGELLLGGLYWGIPGETYTDKLIF. The CDR3 DNA reads TGTGCTCTTGGGGAACTCCTCCTAGGGGGCCTTTACTGGGGGATACCGGGGGAAACGTACACCGATAAACTCATCTTT.